The text below deals with one TCR beta chain. The CDR3 loop spans 14 amino acids. The V end was cut by 6 bases, the J end by 1 base, with 14 bases between. The germline V gene encodes CDR1 SGHTS and CDR2 YDEGEE. Peripheral blood, about 10 milliliters per donor, was collected. This entry comes from a study of blood T cells in healthy people across ages. In the study overall: Researchers report that template switching captured about one barcoded beta molecule per two T cells.

With a J-beta primer mix and a sample-barcoded 5' primer, a second PCR ran about 6 to 11 cycles. Tagging of each cDNA molecule was performed by a template-switch adaptor with 12 random nucleotides. TCRdb processed the 5' RACE reads anew with MiXCR; each CDR3 protein has one entry. The sample records hundreds of thousands of distinct CDR3 sequences, nearly 60% being singletons. V usage is TRBV5-8 and J usage is TRBJ2-7; the D is unclear. Sequencing used blood. This receptor was obtained from a man younger than 40 in good health. The chain's CDR3 is CASNDFVRSYEQYF. The CDR3, as DNA: TGTGCCAGCAACGACTTCGTCCGATCCTACGAGCAGTACTTC.